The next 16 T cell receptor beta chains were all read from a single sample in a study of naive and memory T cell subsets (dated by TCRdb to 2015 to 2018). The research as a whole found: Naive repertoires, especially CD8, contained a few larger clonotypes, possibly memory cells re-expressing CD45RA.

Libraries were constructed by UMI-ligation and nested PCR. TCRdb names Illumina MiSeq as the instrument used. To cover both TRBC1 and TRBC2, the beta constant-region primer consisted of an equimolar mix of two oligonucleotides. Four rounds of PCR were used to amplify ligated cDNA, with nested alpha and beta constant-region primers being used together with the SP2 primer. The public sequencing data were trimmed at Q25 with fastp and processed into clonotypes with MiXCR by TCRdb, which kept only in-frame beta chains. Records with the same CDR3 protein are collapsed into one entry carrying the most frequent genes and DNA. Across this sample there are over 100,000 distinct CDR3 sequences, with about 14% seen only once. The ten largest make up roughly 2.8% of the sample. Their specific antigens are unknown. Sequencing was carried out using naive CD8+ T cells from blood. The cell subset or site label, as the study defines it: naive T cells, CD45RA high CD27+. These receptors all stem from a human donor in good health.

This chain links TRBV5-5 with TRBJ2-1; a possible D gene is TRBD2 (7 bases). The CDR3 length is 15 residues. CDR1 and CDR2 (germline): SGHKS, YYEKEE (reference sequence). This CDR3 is CSSKLGGGQYNEQFF. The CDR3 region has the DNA TGTAGCAGCAAGCTAGGCGGGGGACAATACAATGAGCAGTTCTTC.

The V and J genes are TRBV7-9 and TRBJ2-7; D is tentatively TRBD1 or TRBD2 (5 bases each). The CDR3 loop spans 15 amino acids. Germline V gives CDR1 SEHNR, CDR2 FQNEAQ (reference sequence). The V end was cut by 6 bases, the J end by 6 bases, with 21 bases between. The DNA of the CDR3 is TGTGCCAGCAGGGCAGGGTTCGGCGGGCCCGGCGAGCAGTACTTC. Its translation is CASRAGFGGPGEQYF.

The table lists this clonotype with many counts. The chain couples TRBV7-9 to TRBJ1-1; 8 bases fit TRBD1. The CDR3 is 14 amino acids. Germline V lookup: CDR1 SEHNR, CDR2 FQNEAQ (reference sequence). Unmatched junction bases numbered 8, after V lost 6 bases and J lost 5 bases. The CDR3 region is CASRRGQGGTEAFF. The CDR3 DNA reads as TGTGCCAGCAGACGTGGACAGGGAGGGACTGAAGCTTTCTTT. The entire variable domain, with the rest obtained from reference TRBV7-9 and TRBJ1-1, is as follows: DTGVSQNPRHKITKRGQNVTFRCDPISEHNRLYWYRQTLGQGPEFLTYFQNEAQLEKSRLLSDRFSAERPKGSFSTLEIQRTEQGDSAMYLCASRRGQGGTEAFFGQGTRLTVV.

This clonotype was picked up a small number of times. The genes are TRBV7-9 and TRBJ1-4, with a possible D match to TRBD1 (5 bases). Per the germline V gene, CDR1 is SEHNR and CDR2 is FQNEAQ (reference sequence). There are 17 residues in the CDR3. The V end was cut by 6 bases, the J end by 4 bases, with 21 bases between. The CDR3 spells CASRSTGEGALNEKLFF. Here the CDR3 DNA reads TGTGCCAGCAGATCCACGGGCGAAGGGGCCCTTAATGAAAAACTGTTTTTT. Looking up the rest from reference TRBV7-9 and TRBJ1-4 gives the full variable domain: DTGVSQNPRHKITKRGQNVTFRCDPISEHNRLYWYRQTLGQGPEFLTYFQNEAQLEKSRLLSDRFSAERPKGSFSTLEIQRTEQGDSAMYLCASRSTGEGALNEKLFFGSGTQLSVL.

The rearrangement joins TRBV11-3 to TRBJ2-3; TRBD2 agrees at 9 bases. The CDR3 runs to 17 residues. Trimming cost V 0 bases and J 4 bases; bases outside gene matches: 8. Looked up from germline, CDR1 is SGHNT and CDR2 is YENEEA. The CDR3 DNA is TGTGCCAGCAGCTTAGAAAGTAGCGGGAGCCTCGCAGATACGCAGTATTTT. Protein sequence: CASSLESSGSLADTQYF.

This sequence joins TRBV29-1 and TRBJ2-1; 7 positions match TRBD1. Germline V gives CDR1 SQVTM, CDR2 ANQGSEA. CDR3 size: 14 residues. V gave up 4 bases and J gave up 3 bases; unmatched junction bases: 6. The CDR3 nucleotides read TGCAGCGTTGTTGATGGGGACAGCTACAATGAGCAGTTCTTC. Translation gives CSVVDGDSYNEQFF.

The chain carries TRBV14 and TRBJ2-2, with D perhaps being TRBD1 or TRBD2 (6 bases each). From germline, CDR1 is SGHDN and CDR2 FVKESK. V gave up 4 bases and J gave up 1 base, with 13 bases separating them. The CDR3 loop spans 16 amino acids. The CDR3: CASSRGGLLNTGELFF. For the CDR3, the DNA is TGTGCCAGCAGCCGAGGGGGGCTACTGAACACCGGGGAGCTGTTTTTT.

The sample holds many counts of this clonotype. CDR3 in amino acids: CASTRGGGSNTGELFF. The CDR3 DNA reads as TGTGCCAGCACACGTGGCGGGGGCTCGAACACCGGGGAGCTGTTTTTT. V and J are TRBV12-3 or TRBV12-4 and TRBJ2-2; tentatively, D is TRBD2 (7 bases). CDR3 length equals 16 residues. V lost 7 bases to trimming and J lost 0 bases, with 15 bases between them.

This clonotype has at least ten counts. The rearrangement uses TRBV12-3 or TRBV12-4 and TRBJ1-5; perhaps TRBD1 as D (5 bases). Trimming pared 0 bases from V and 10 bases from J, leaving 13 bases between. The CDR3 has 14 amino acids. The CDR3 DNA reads TGTGCCAGCAGTTTAGCGGGGGAGCGGGACCCCCAGCATTTT. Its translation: CASSLAGERDPQHF.

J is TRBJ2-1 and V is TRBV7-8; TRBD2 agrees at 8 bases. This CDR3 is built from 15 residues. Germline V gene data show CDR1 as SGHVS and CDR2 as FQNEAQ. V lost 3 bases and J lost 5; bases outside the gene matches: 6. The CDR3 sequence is CASSFTGGVNNEQFF. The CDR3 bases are TGTGCCAGCAGCTTTACGGGGGGGGTAAACAATGAGCAGTTCTTC.

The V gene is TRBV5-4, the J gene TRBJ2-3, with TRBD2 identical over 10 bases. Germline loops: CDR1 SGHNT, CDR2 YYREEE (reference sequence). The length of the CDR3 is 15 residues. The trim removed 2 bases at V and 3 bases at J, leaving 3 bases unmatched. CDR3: CASSLAGGPTDTQYF. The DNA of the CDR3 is TGTGCCAGCAGCTTAGCGGGGGGGCCTACAGATACGCAGTATTTT.

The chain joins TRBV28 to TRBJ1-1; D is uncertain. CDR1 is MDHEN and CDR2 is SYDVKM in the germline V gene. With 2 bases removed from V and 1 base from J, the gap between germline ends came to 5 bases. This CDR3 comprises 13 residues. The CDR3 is CASSLPENTEAFF. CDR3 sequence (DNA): TGTGCCAGCAGTTTACCAGAGAACACTGAAGCTTTCTTT. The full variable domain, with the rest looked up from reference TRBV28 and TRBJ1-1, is DVKVTQSSRYLVKRTGEKVFLECVQDMDHENMFWYRQDPGLGLRLIYFSYDVKMKEKGDIPEGYSVSREKKERFSLILESASTNQTSMYLCASSLPENTEAFFGQGTRLTVV.

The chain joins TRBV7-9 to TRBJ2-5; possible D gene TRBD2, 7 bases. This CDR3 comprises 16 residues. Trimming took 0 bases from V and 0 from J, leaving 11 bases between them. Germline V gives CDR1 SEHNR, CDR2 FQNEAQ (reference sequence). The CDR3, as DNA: TGTGCCAGCAGCTTAGCCGGGGGGCACCACCAAGAGACCCAGTACTTC. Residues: CASSLAGGHHQETQYF.

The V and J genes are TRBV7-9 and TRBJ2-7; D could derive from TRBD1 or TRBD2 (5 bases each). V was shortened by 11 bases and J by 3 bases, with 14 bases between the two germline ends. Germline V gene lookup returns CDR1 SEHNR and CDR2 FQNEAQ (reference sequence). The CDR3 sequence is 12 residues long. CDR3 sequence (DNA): TGTGCCTTCCGCGGGCAGGGCTACGAGCAGTACTTC. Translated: CAFRGQGYEQYF.

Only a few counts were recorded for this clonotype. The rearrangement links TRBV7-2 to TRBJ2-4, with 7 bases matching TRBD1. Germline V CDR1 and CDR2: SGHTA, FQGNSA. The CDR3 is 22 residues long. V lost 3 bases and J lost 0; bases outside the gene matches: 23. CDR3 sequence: CASSFDQMDRSIPYLAKNIQYF. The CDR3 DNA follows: TGTGCCAGCAGCTTCGACCAAATGGACAGGAGTATACCATATCTAGCCAAAAACATTCAGTACTTC.

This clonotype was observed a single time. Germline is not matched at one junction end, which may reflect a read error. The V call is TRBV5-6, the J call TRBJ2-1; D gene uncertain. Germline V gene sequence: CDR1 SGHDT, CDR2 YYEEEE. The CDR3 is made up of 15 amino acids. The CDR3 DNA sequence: TGTGCCAGGAGCTTGGTCGGGCCGTTCTACAATGAGCAGTTCTTC. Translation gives CARSLVGPFYNEQFF.